One and the same sample provided the 2 T cell receptor beta chains below, sequenced in a study of monozygotic twins with inflammatory bowel disease. TCRdb re-analyzed the 5' RACE reads; it lists each CDR3 protein once, without DNA. The repertoire table contains over 35,000 distinct CDR3 sequences. Sequenced material: blood. These receptors originate from a human donor with ulcerative colitis or Crohn's disease, or a healthy co-twin of an affected twin (not recorded which).

The J gene is TRBJ2-5, the V gene TRBV29-1; without DNA, the TCRdb call of TRBD1 cannot be checked. Germline assignment: CDR1 SQVTM and CDR2 ANQGSEA. CDR3 size: 16 residues. The CDR3 is CSGKGVQGQGQETQYF.

The rearrangement links TRBV20-1 to TRBJ1-1; TCRdb lists TRBD1, though no DNA is available to test this call. CDR1 is DFQATT and CDR2 is SNEGSKA in the germline V gene (reference sequence). The CDR3 has 14 residues. This CDR3 is CSAPRTVMNTEAFF.